One sample yielded the 10 T cell receptor beta chains listed below, sequenced in a study of CD8 T cells in Susac syndrome. Random hexamers were used to reverse transcribe the RNA input (about 0.5 to 1 ug). Each CDR3 protein is one row after TCRdb ran MiXCR on the immunoSEQ multiplex PCR reads. The data contain under 95,000 distinct CDR3 sequences, 85% to 95% of them singletons. The sequenced material came from CD4+ T cells from PBMCs. These receptors were obtained from a human donor with Susac syndrome.

The rearrangement uses TRBV12-3 or TRBV12-4 and TRBJ2-1; no firm D call. Trimming shortened V by 6 bases and J by 8 bases, and 8 bases separated the two germline ends. The CDR3 covers 11 residues. CDR3 loop: CASRAGDEQFF. The CDR3 bases are TGTGCCAGCAGGGCCGGTGATGAGCAGTTCTTC.

J is TRBJ2-2 and V is TRBV7-7; tentatively, D is TRBD1 (6 bases). Deletions cut 5 bases from V and 4 bases from J, with 14 bases between. Germline CDR1 reads SSHAT; CDR2 reads FNYEAQ (reference sequence). The CDR3 consists of 15 residues. DNA for the CDR3: TGTGCCAGCAGCCCACAGGGCGGTGGCACCGGGGAGCTGTTTTTT. It translates to CASSPQGGGTGELFF.

In its sample, this clonotype was seen once. The chain is built from TRBV15 and TRBJ2-7; D remains unclear. The CDR3 has 14 amino acids. CDR1 LNHNV and CDR2 YYDKDF come from the germline V gene (reference sequence). V gave up 3 bases and J gave up 2 bases, with 11 bases separating them. This CDR3 reads CATSRDVGTYEQYF. As DNA, the CDR3 is TGTGCCACCAGCAGGGACGTCGGCACCTACGAGCAGTACTTC.

This sequence joins TRBV30 and TRBJ2-2; 8 positions match TRBD2. V trimming: 4 bases; J trimming: 4 bases; junction bases outside the gene matches: 5. Germline CDR1 reads GTSNPN; CDR2 reads SVGIG (reference sequence). The CDR3 loop spans 14 amino acids. The CDR3 loop is CAWTSGGSTGELFF. DNA of the CDR3: TGTGCCTGGACCAGCGGGGGATCCACCGGGGAGCTGTTTTTT.

J is TRBJ1-5 and V is TRBV29-1; no clear D gene. This CDR3 has 13 residues. The germline V and J ends were trimmed by 0 bases and 7 bases, with 10 bases remaining between them. In germline, CDR1 is SQVTM, CDR2 ANQGSEA. The CDR3 here is CSVEEIGGQPQHF. As DNA, the CDR3 is TGCAGCGTTGAAGAAATAGGAGGCCAGCCCCAGCATTTT.

This clonotype appeared a single time. The rearrangement links TRBV6-2 or TRBV6-3 to TRBJ2-1; TRBD2 might be the D (5 bases). Germline-derived CDR1 and CDR2 are MNHEY and SVGEGT. Trimming removed 10 bases at V and 9 bases at J, with 25 bases between. The CDR3 has 15 amino acids. The CDR3 reads CATLPFRDRPSEQFF. DNA of the CDR3: TGTGCCACCCTACCATTCCGGGATCGGCCAAGTGAGCAGTTCTTC.

The gene calls are TRBV7-6 and TRBJ2-7; TRBD1 agrees at 11 bases. The CDR3 length is 14 residues. Germline trimming cut 5 bases from V and 4 bases from J; bases unmatched to any gene: 4. The germline CDR1 and CDR2 sequences are SGHVS and FNYEAQ. DNA of the CDR3: TGTGCCAGCAGCAAAGGGACAGGGGGATACGAGCAGTACTTC. Protein: CASSKGTGGYEQYF.

The gene calls are TRBV7-2 and TRBJ2-4; maybe TRBD2 (5 bases). From germline, CDR1 is SGHTA and CDR2 FQGNSA. This CDR3 comprises 16 residues. Trimming left V 4 bases short and J 6 bases short, with 19 bases between. CDR3 sequence: CASSYSRAGVGNIQYF. CDR3 sequence (DNA): TGTGCCAGCAGCTATTCCCGGGCCGGGGTGGGAAACATTCAGTACTTC.

The V and J genes are TRBV7-8 and TRBJ2-3; D gene uncertain. Germline V lookup: CDR1 SGHVS, CDR2 FQNEAQ. This CDR3 spans 15 amino acids. V lost 5 bases to trimming and J lost 6 bases, with 18 bases between them. The CDR3 region has the DNA TGTGCCAGCAGCATCCGACCGACGCTGGCGGATACGCAGTATTTT. It encodes CASSIRPTLADTQYF.

The genes are TRBV30 and TRBJ2-7; D gene uncertain. CDR1 is GTSNPN and CDR2 is SVGIG in the germline V gene (reference sequence). Trimming stripped 7 bases from V and 3 bases from J, with 10 bases between. The CDR3 sequence is 11 residues long. This chain's CDR3 is CASVRDYEQYF. The CDR3 bases are TGTGCCTCGGTAAGAGACTACGAGCAGTACTTC.